This record looks at one TCR beta chain sequence and its context. Its antigen remains unidentified. These data are taken from a study of CD8 T cells in Susac syndrome. General study findings and limits: The authors acknowledged that the study's TCR sequencing and HLA analysis involved relatively few individuals.

V gave up 1 base and J gave up 5 bases, with 23 bases separating them. Germline CDR1 is MNHEY and CDR2 is SVGEGT. This CDR3 spans 18 amino acids. After extraction with the RNeasy kit, about 0.45 to 1 ug of the RNA was reverse transcribed using random hexamers. Amplification of TCR beta CDR3 used immunoSEQ multiplex PCR across 54 Vbeta and 13 Jbeta. TCRdb used MiXCR to reprocess the immunoSEQ multiplex PCR reads, holding one entry per CDR3 protein. The data hold about 110,000 distinct CDR3 sequences, with roughly 96% observed a single time. Sequencing targeted TCR beta in blood CD8+ and CD4+ T cells. TEMRA cells were FACS-enriched and CD8+ and CD4+ T cells negatively isolated.

This sequence joins TRBV6-2 or TRBV6-3 and TRBJ2-5; D perhaps matches TRBD2 (6 bases). Sequences were obtained from CD4+ T cells from PBMCs. The TCR was taken from a human donor in good health. This CDR3 is CASSYFGPSAPEGETQYF. CDR3 coding DNA: TGTGCCAGCAGTTACTTCGGGCCTAGCGCCCCCGAAGGGGAGACCCAGTACTTC.